The subject of this entry is one TCR beta chain. A junction boundary mismatches the germline segment, possibly from a read error. This specimen belongs to a study of blood T cell repertoires in COVID-19. Background on the study: Collection of acute and convalescent COVID-19 samples took place in the United States, Italy and Spain.

Per the authors' pipeline: Amplification from reference gene primers served as the basis for estimated nucleated cell counts. TCRdb's table, derived via immunoSEQ multiplex PCR, lists solely in-frame clones and lacks some. The V and J calls and the clone size are those of that table, but D and trimming were determined from the DNA. The sample lists tens of thousands of clones, around 85% seen once, with under 40% in the top ten. Sequenced input: peripheral blood. This TCR was sampled from an elderly woman with COVID-19, enrolled during active disease.

The CDR3 loop reads CASSLWAGVKTEAFF. As DNA, the CDR3 is TGTGCCAGCAGTTTATGGGCGGGGGTGAAAACTGAAGCTTTCTTT. The V and J genes are TRBV27 and TRBJ1-1; D perhaps matches TRBD1 (5 bases). The CDR3 runs to 15 residues. Germline V lookup: CDR1 MNHEY, CDR2 SMNVEV (reference sequence).